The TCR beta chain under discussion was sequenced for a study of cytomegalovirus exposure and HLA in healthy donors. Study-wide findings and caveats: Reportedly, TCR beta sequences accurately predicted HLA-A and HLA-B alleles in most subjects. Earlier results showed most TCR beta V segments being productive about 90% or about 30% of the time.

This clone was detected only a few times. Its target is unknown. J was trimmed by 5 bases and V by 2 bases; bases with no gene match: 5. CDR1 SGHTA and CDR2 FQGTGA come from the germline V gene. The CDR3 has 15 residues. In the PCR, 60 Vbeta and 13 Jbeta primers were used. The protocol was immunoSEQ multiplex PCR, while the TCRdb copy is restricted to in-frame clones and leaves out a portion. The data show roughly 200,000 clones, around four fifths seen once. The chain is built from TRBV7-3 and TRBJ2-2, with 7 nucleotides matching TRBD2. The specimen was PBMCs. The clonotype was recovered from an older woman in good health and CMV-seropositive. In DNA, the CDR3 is TGTGCCAGCAGCTTATTCGGGGGGAGAACCGGGGAGCTGTTTTTT. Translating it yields CASSLFGGRTGELFF.